This TCR beta chain was found in a study of T-cell memory formation after mild COVID-19 (dated by TCRdb to the early 2020s). For the wider study: TCR sequence clusters from the two donors were largely donor specific. T-cell clones expanding and contracting after mild COVID-19 in two donors were tracked by longitudinal TCRalpha and TCRbeta repertoire sequencing. Two young, previously healthy adult volunteers made up the cohort, one male and one female. Results the study describes overall, beyond this receptor: SARS-CoV-2 specificity was not confirmed for the second-wave clones peaking on day 37. Contracting CD4+ clones turned up mainly in the CM and EM memory subsets, whereas EMRA was where CD8+ clones were enriched. Only a couple of mild cases were covered by the study, and larger cohorts that include severe cases with pre-infection samples were considered necessary. Clones that contracted from day 15 to 85 showed balanced CD4/CD8 phenotypes, whereas a second wave of clones that expanded from day 15 to 37 leaned towards CD4+. Some responding clones were found in pre-infection memory, which suggests that pre-existing cross-reactive memory T cells took part in the SARS-CoV-2 response.

This clonotype has just one count. The antigen it recognizes is unknown. Per-base qualities were not stored, and no clone one base away is much larger. Weak support is all one read offers. V is cut by 2 bases and J by 8 bases, and the space between the germline ends is 8 bases. Including cysteine and phenylalanine, the CDR3 has 12 amino acids. Of the read, only the CDR3 DNA is kept; its 36 bases are in frame from base 1. Via the germline V gene, CDR1 is MNHEY and CDR2 SVGAGI. Ficoll-Paque density gradient centrifugation was used to isolate PBMCs. Sequencing was carried out with an Illumina NovaSeq 6000. TCRalpha and TCRbeta cDNA libraries were built by 5'RACE with constant-segment primers, adding sample barcodes and unique molecular identifiers. RNA was extracted from every sample with Trizol reagent. The libraries were amplified in two PCR steps, and the second step added a second sample barcode and Illumina TruSeq adapters. The libraries were sequenced on an Illumina NovaSeq using 2 x 150 bp paired-end reads. The source study handled its data this way. With migec v1.2.7, reads were demultiplexed and then collapsed into UMI-guided consensus sequences. Using mixcr v2.1.11, the UMI consensuses were aligned to TRA and TRB V and J templates and assembled into clonotypes. Clonotypes were classified as expanded or contracted when called significant by both edgeR and NoisET, with noise models trained on biological replicates. edgeR calls used a false discovery rate-adjusted p below 0.01 and a log2 fold-change threshold of 1. PCA with hierarchical clustering of max-normalized trajectories of the 1000 most abundant clonotypes was used as exploratory dynamics analysis. Each responding clone was given a CD4 or CD8 phenotype based on the CD4+ and CD8+ repertoires, which had been sequenced separately. In TCRdb, the public reads were trimmed at Q25 with fastp and aligned with MiXCR, with productive beta chains retained. Rows with a matching CDR3 protein are joined into one entry that keeps the most common DNA and genes. The V and J calls were not made by the authors but by TCRdb's processing. The sample includes hundreds of thousands of distinct CDR3 sequences, with about 25% observed a single time. Around 13% of the sample belongs to the ten largest clones.

The sequence came from an adult woman who had mild COVID-19 (a few samples of this study predate the infection). The sample titles of this study are shuffled in the database, so cell type and time point are left out; the donor was told from shared clones. The rearranged chain carries TRBV6-5 and TRBJ2-3; the D gene is not confidently resolved. The specimen sequenced was PBMCs or a T cell subset sorted from them (not recorded which). The DNA is as follows: TGTGCCAGCAGTTACCCCCTGGGTACGCAGTATTTT. This yields the protein CASSYPLGTQYF.